This note documents a single T cell receptor beta chain sequence. The antigen remains undetermined. The germline CDR1 and CDR2 sequences are SNHLY and FYNNEI. The CDR3 is 10 residues long. The J segment lost 15 bases and the V segment lost 7 bases, leaving 6 bases of the junction unmatched. This sample was included in a study of radiotherapy plus CTLA-4 blockade in lung cancer. Background on the study: Objective responses were recorded in around a sixth of patients, with disease control recorded in 25% to 35%. Findings and limits, study-wide: Interferon-beta, together with early blood T cell clone dynamics, reportedly best predicted response. Expansion in blood of tumor-derived TCR clones was seen after radiotherapy plus ipilimumab.

Generated by immunoSEQ multiplex PCR, the TCRdb table keeps only in-frame clones and is missing some. The repertoire consists of tens of thousands of clones, with approximately 86% occurring once and the leading ten covering 16%. The V call is TRBV2, the J call TRBJ2-1, with 7 bases lining up with TRBD1. The sample consisted of peripheral blood, taken from a patient treated with radiotherapy plus ipilimumab. The receptor's source is a human donor with non-small cell lung cancer that progressed on radiotherapy plus ipilimumab. The CDR3, as DNA: TGTGCCAGCAATCAGGGGGAAGGGTTCTTC. Protein sequence: CASNQGEGFF.